These 23 T cell receptor beta chains were all obtained from the same sample, sequenced in a study of cytomegalovirus exposure and HLA in healthy donors. PCR used 60 Vbeta primers and 13 Jbeta primers. The table came from immunoSEQ multiplex PCR; TCRdb's copy has only in-frame clones and leaves some out. The data show around 170,000 clones, about 85% seen once. The sequenced sample was PBMCs. The receptors were sampled from a man aged 45-60 years in good health and CMV-seronegative.

This sequence joins TRBV7-9 and TRBJ1-4; TRBD1 might be the D (6 bases). The V gene's germline CDR1 is SEHNR and CDR2 FQNEAQ (reference sequence). This CDR3 has 15 amino acids. Trimming pared 5 bases from V and 3 bases from J, leaving 13 bases between. The CDR3 is CASSPGHGPNEKLFF. CDR3 nucleotide sequence: TGTGCCAGCAGCCCGGGACACGGACCTAATGAAAAACTGTTTTTT.

V and J are TRBV19 and TRBJ1-2; the D gene is possibly TRBD1 (6 bases). CDR1 is LNHDA and CDR2 is SQIVND in the germline V gene (reference sequence). The CDR3 consists of 14 residues. The V gene lost 8 bases and the J gene lost 2 bases, with 15 bases spanning the gap. For the CDR3, the DNA is TGTGCCAGTCTCGACAGGATCAAAAACTATGGCTACACCTTC. It yields the protein CASLDRIKNYGYTF.

The chain links TRBV13 to TRBJ2-1; 10 bases are a match to TRBD1. CDR1 PRHDT and CDR2 FYEKMQ come from the germline V gene (reference sequence). Unmatched junction bases numbered 6, after V lost 5 bases and J lost 5 bases. The CDR3 spans 15 residues. The CDR3 DNA reads as TGTGCCAGCAGCACAGGGACAGGGGCGGACAATGAGCAGTTCTTC. Protein: CASSTGTGADNEQFF.

V usage is TRBV5-8 and J usage is TRBJ2-7, with D possibly matching TRBD2 (7 bases). The CDR3 has 13 residues. V gave up 7 bases and J gave up 7 bases, with 18 bases separating them. The germline CDR1 and CDR2 sequences are SGHTS and YDEGEE. The CDR3 protein is CASPLRGGKEQYF. CDR3 coding DNA: TGTGCCAGCCCCTTGAGGGGGGGCAAGGAGCAGTACTTC.

This clone appeared a few times. The rearrangement links TRBV5-1 to TRBJ2-1; 10 bases map to TRBD1. Trimming at V came to 3 bases and at J to 7 bases, leaving 4 bases not matched to a gene. CDR1 is SGHRS and CDR2 is YFSETQ in the germline V gene. The CDR3 spans 14 residues. The CDR3 DNA is TGCGCCAGCAGCTCCGGGACAGGGGTAAATGAGCAGTTCTTC. Protein sequence: CASSSGTGVNEQFF.

Written as DNA, the CDR3 is TGTGCCAGCTCACCAAATTACAGGGGATTGAACACTGAAGCTTTCTTT. Translated, it gives CASSPNYRGLNTEAFF. The chain has TRBV18 and TRBJ1-1; 7 bases match TRBD1. This CDR3 has 16 residues. CDR1 and CDR2 from the germline V gene are KGHSH and LQKENI. V trimming: 2 bases; J trimming: 0 bases; junction bases outside the gene matches: 6.

V gene TRBV10-3 combines with J gene TRBJ2-3, with D hard to call. Trimming cost V 8 bases and J 6 bases, with 9 bases left between them. Germline CDR1 is ENHRY and CDR2 is SYGVKD. There are 11 residues in the CDR3. The CDR3 DNA follows: TGTGCCATCTGCGAGGTGGATACGCAGTATTTT. Its protein product is CAICEVDTQYF.

The chain is built from TRBV27 and TRBJ2-1; tentative D call: TRBD2 (5 bases). The V end lost 0 bases, the J end lost 9 bases, and 15 bases lay between the germline ends. Germline loops: CDR1 MNHEY, CDR2 SMNVEV (reference sequence). This CDR3 contains 15 residues. Written as DNA, the CDR3 is TGTGCCAGCAGTTTATCTCGGACTCAAAACGGTGAGCAGTTCTTC. Its translation is CASSLSRTQNGEQFF.

V is TRBV7-8 and J is TRBJ1-1, with 8 bases aligning to TRBD1. The V and J ends lost 5 bases and 4 bases, in that order; junction bases with no gene match: 18. CDR3 size: 18 residues. Germline lookup yields CDR1 SGHVS and CDR2 FQNEAQ. CDR3: CASSLTTRTGTRTTEAFF. In DNA form, the CDR3 reads TGTGCCAGCAGCCTTACTACCCGGACAGGGACGCGAACCACTGAAGCTTTCTTT.

V usage is TRBV9 and J usage is TRBJ2-1, with D possibly matching TRBD1 (6 bases). This CDR3 spans 15 amino acids. Trimming removed 0 bases from V and 3 bases from J, with 10 bases in between. Germline V lookup: CDR1 SGDLS, CDR2 YYNGEE. The CDR3 loop reads CASSVGTVHYNEQFF. CDR3 DNA sequence: TGTGCCAGCAGCGTAGGGACAGTCCACTACAATGAGCAGTTCTTC.

The chain employs TRBV10-3 and TRBJ2-7, with D possibly matching TRBD2 (7 bases). V was cut by 7 bases and J by 2 bases, with 18 bases left in between. Per germline, CDR1 ENHRY and CDR2 SYGVKD. The CDR3 spans 15 residues. The CDR3: CAIMGEGVLPYEQYF. The CDR3 DNA sequence: TGTGCCATCATGGGGGAGGGGGTCCTACCCTACGAGCAGTACTTC.

This chain joins TRBV19 and TRBJ2-5; weak D call: TRBD1 (6 bases). The CDR3 runs to 14 residues. Germline V CDR1 and CDR2: LNHDA, SQIVND (reference sequence). The V and J ends lost 4 bases and 1 base respectively, with 10 bases between them. CDR3 protein: CASSSLTGQETQYF. The DNA of the CDR3 is TGTGCCAGTAGTAGTCTGACAGGCCAAGAGACCCAGTACTTC.

The chain carries TRBV6-5 and TRBJ1-6; D is possibly TRBD1 (6 bases). The CDR3 is 13 amino acids. With 6 bases removed from V and 13 bases from J, the gap between germline ends came to 16 bases. Germline V gives CDR1 MNHEY, CDR2 SVGAGI. This CDR3 is CASSPTQGMPLHF. The CDR3, as DNA: TGTGCCAGCAGCCCAACACAGGGCATGCCCCTCCACTTT.

V gene TRBV7-2 combines with J gene TRBJ2-7; 8 nucleotides align to TRBD2. The J segment lost 4 bases and the V segment lost 1 base, leaving 6 bases of the junction unmatched. Looked up from germline, CDR1 is SGHTA and CDR2 is FQGNSA. The CDR3 is made up of 15 amino acids. The DNA for the CDR3 is TGTGCCAGCAGCTTAGTCAGCGGGGGCATATACGAGCAGTACTTC. It specifies CASSLVSGGIYEQYF. Full variable domain (missing parts from reference TRBV7-2 and TRBJ2-7): GAGVSQSPSNKVTEKGKDVELRCDPISGHTALYWYRQSLGQGLEFLIYFQGNSAPDKSGLPSDRFSAERTGGSVSTLTIQRTQQEDSAVYLCASSLVSGGIYEQYFGPGTRLTVT.

The DNA of the CDR3 is TGTGCCAGCAGTACACAGGGTCCTGGCTACACCTTC. It encodes CASSTQGPGYTF. This chain links TRBV6-5 with TRBJ1-2, with a tentative D call TRBD1 (6 bases). Between the trimmed V and J ends, which lost 5 bases and 7 bases, there was a span of 11 bases. Germline assignment: CDR1 MNHEY and CDR2 SVGAGI. The CDR3 is 12 residues long.

The V call is TRBV6-4, the J call TRBJ1-1; weak D call: TRBD1 (5 bases). Per the germline V gene, CDR1 is MRHNA and CDR2 is SNTAGT. CDR3 size: 13 residues. The V end was cut by 6 bases, the J end by 1 base, with 9 bases between. The CDR3 is CASRQEPNTEAFF. Written as DNA, the CDR3 is TGTGCCAGCAGACAGGAACCGAACACTGAAGCTTTCTTT.

V usage is TRBV27 and J usage is TRBJ1-1; tentative D call: TRBD1 (5 bases). The germline V and J ends were trimmed by 6 bases and 7 bases, with 18 bases remaining between them. The germline CDR1 and CDR2 sequences are MNHEY and SMNVEV (reference sequence). The CDR3 extends over 14 amino acids. DNA of the CDR3: TGTGCCAGCAGCTGGAAGGAGGGAACAGGTGAAGCTTTCTTT. This sequence encodes CASSWKEGTGEAFF.

The chain couples TRBV11-3 to TRBJ1-1, with 7 bases identical to TRBD1. Per germline, CDR1 SGHNT and CDR2 YENEEA. V dropped 5 bases and J dropped 4; count of bases not matched to a gene: 10. CDR3 length: 15 residues. CDR3 sequence (DNA): TGTGCCAGCAGCCAAAGGGGGCAGGGGCGCACTGAAGCTTTCTTT. Translation gives CASSQRGQGRTEAFF. Using reference TRBV11-3 and TRBJ1-1 for the parts outside the CDR3, the full variable domain is EAGVVQSPRYKIIEKKQPVAFWCNPISGHNTLYWYLQNLGQGPELLIRYENEEAVDDSQLPKDRFSAERLKGVDSTLKIQPAELGDSAVYLCASSQRGQGRTEAFFGQGTRLTVV.

The V and J genes are TRBV2 and TRBJ2-2, with TRBD1 identical over 8 bases. This CDR3 spans 15 amino acids. J lost 6 bases, V lost 7 bases, and 10 bases had no gene match. CDR1 and CDR2 from the germline V gene are SNHLY and FYNNEI. CDR3 region: CASNAGQGRSGELFF. CDR3 sequence (DNA): TGTGCCAGCAACGCCGGACAGGGAAGGTCCGGGGAGCTGTTTTTT.

This rearrangement joins TRBV29-1 to TRBJ2-3; 7 nucleotides agree with TRBD2. CDR1 is SQVTM and CDR2 is ANQGSEA in the germline V gene. CDR3 length equals 16 residues. The junction had 10 bases not matched to a gene; V was cut back by 1 base and J by 3 bases. The CDR3 DNA follows: TGCAGCGTTGAAGGTTCGAGGACTAGGGGAACAGATACGCAGTATTTT. Residues: CSVEGSRTRGTDTQYF.

The chain joins TRBV5-1 to TRBJ2-1; D is uncertain. The length of the CDR3 is 12 residues. Germline V lookup: CDR1 SGHRS, CDR2 YFSETQ. Trimming stripped 3 bases from V and 9 bases from J, with 10 bases between. The CDR3 spells CASSSSFTEQFF. Here the CDR3 DNA reads TGCGCCAGCAGCTCAAGCTTCACTGAGCAGTTCTTC.

The V gene is TRBV5-1, the J gene TRBJ2-3, with TRBD2 matching 7 bases. J was trimmed by 6 bases and V by 4 bases; bases with no gene match: 8. The CDR3 is made up of 14 amino acids. Germline-derived CDR1 and CDR2 are SGHRS and YFSETQ. The DNA of the CDR3 is TGCGCCAGCAGCCCACTGGTGGGGGGGGATACGCAGTATTTT. It encodes CASSPLVGGDTQYF.

On this clone: The identical CDR3 is also encoded by other nucleotide sequences in the sample. J is TRBJ2-7 and V is TRBV7-2, with D possibly TRBD2 on 6 matching bases. The germline V and J ends were trimmed by 1 base and 1 base, with 8 bases remaining between them. This CDR3 contains 14 residues. Germline V gene data show CDR1 as SGHTA and CDR2 as FQGNSA. CDR3 sequence (DNA): TGTGCCAGCAGCTTAGGGCGGGGTTCCTACGAGCAGTACTTC. Its translation: CASSLGRGSYEQYF.